Each of the 11 T cell receptor beta chains below was sequenced from the same sample in a study of CD8 T cells in ankylosing spondylitis. TCRdb analysed the 5' RACE reads with MiXCR anew, one entry per CDR3 protein. The sample holds around 150,000 distinct CDR3 sequences, approximately 48% seen once. Sequenced material: synovial fluid, either unsorted or a sorted T cell fraction (not recorded which). Source of these receptors: a male donor with ankylosing spondylitis.

The V gene is TRBV20-1, the J gene TRBJ2-1, with no clear D. The CDR3 sequence is 13 residues long. From germline, CDR1 is DFQATT and CDR2 SNEGSKA (reference sequence). V was pared by 7 bases and J by 0 bases, with 10 bases between. CDR3 nucleotides: TGCAGTGGGATTCTTCACTCCTACAATGAGCAGTTCTTC. Encoded protein: CSGILHSYNEQFF.

The chain combines TRBV4-1 with TRBJ2-2; D uncertain. The germline V gene encodes CDR1 MGHRA and CDR2 YSYEKL. The V gene lost 1 base and the J gene lost 2 bases, with 17 bases spanning the gap. CDR3 length: 18 residues. DNA for the CDR3: TGCGCCAGCAGCCAAGGCTTACTCGGGTCTCAAAACACCGGGGAGCTGTTTTTT. It translates to CASSQGLLGSQNTGELFF.

This sequence joins TRBV20-1 and TRBJ1-6; TRBD1 agrees at 8 bases. From germline, CDR1 is DFQATT and CDR2 SNEGSKA (reference sequence). The CDR3 is 17 residues long. Unmatched junction bases numbered 15, after V lost 2 bases and J lost 9 bases. The CDR3 nucleotides are TGCAGTGCTAGAAACCGCCTAAACGACAGGGGAGGTTCACCCCTCCACTTT. Protein product: CSARNRLNDRGGSPLHF.

Only a few counts were recorded for this clonotype. The V gene is TRBV28, the J gene TRBJ2-1; the match to TRBD2 covers 9 bases. The CDR3 sequence is 15 residues long. The germline V gene encodes CDR1 MDHEN and CDR2 SYDVKM. With 5 bases clipped from V and 6 bases from J, the junction kept 8 bases outside the gene matches. The CDR3 bases are TGTGCCAGCAGTCTGCTAGCGGGATGGGTCAATGAGCAGTTCTTC. This translates into CASSLLAGWVNEQFF.

This clonotype was seen repeatedly, ten times or more. This chain's CDR3 is CASTRPGGSGNTIYF. The DNA of the CDR3 is TGTGCCAGCACCCGACCAGGGGGATCTGGAAACACCATATATTTT. This rearrangement joins TRBV12-3 or TRBV12-4 to TRBJ1-3; 7 bases are a match to TRBD1. CDR3 length: 15 residues. V trimming: 7 bases; J trimming: 1 base; junction bases outside the gene matches: 7.

This chain uses TRBV7-2 with TRBJ1-4; D uncertain. The V gene lost 5 bases and the J gene lost 4 bases, with 17 bases spanning the gap. The CDR3 has 16 residues. CDR1 is SGHTA and CDR2 is FQGNSA in the germline V gene. The CDR3 here is CASSLGLWLDNEKLFF. The CDR3 coding sequence is TGTGCCAGCAGCCTTGGGTTGTGGTTGGATAATGAAAAACTGTTTTTT.

This clonotype was seen a handful of times. This chain uses TRBV28 with TRBJ2-1; perhaps TRBD2 as D (5 bases). Germline V gene sequence: CDR1 MDHEN, CDR2 SYDVKM. The CDR3 consists of 15 residues. The V and J ends lost 4 bases and 4 bases respectively, with 14 bases between them. CDR3 nucleotides: TGTGCCAGCAGTTGGCAGCGGAACCTTTACAATGAGCAGTTCTTC. It translates to CASSWQRNLYNEQFF.

The gene calls are TRBV20-1 and TRBJ2-2, with TRBD2 matching over 11 bases. The V gene's germline CDR1 is DFQATT and CDR2 SNEGSKA (reference sequence). V was pared by 0 bases and J by 3 bases, with 9 bases of the junction left unmatched. The CDR3 is 18 amino acids. CDR3 DNA sequence: TGCAGTGCTAGAGATGGCTTTAGCGGGGGGGCAGACACCGGGGAGCTGTTTTTT. Translating gives CSARDGFSGGADTGELFF.

This clonotype was counted many times. The chain joins TRBV27 to TRBJ2-1; D may be TRBD1 (7 bases). Per the germline V gene, CDR1 is MNHEY and CDR2 is SMNVEV (reference sequence). This CDR3 has 13 amino acids. The chain's CDR3 is CAIQGEVLGEQFF. CDR3 DNA: TGTGCGATCCAGGGGGAGGTCTTGGGTGAGCAGTTCTTC.

The V and J genes are TRBV6-2 or TRBV6-3 and TRBJ2-3; 9 bases align to TRBD2. Germline V gene sequence: CDR1 MNHEY, CDR2 SVGEGT. V was clipped by 6 bases and J by 5 bases; unmatched bases: 15. There are 17 residues in the CDR3. Written as DNA, the CDR3 is TGTGCCAGCAGCCACGGGGGACTAGCCTTTGGTGGAGATACGCAGTATTTT. Its protein product is CASSHGGLAFGGDTQYF.

The rearrangement joins TRBV29-1 to TRBJ2-1; D is perhaps TRBD2 (7 bases). Trimming cost V 6 bases and J 6 bases, with 15 bases left between them. The CDR3 runs to 13 residues. The germline CDR1 and CDR2 sequences are SQVTM and ANQGSEA. The CDR3 spells CSVTGWTSNEQFF. The CDR3 DNA follows: TGCAGCGTAACAGGGTGGACTAGCAATGAGCAGTTCTTC.